Listed below are T cell receptor beta chains from one sample, sequenced in a study of beta chain features in type 1 diabetes. Profiling relied on immunoSEQ multiplex PCR, and the TCRdb table lists in-frame clones only, not all of them. The sample yields about 620,000 clones, 15% seen once. Sequencing was performed on naive CD4+ T cells from blood. The receptors derive from a man aged 18 to 29 in good health. Both conserved end residues are part of each CDR3. Fields, in order: clone size, J gene, D gene, V gene, CDR3 protein, CDR3 DNA. D genes are given only for firm matches. Expanded clones get a size class; other rows say once, few or many, or leave the size out.

. | TRBJ1-1 | TRBD1 | TRBV30 | CAWSRQGGNTEAFF | TGTGCCTGGAGCCGACAGGGCGGGAACACTGAAGCTTTCTTT
few | TRBJ1-1 | TRBD1 | TRBV7-9 | CANSDRRNTEAFF | TGTGCCAATTCGGACAGGAGGAACACTGAAGCTTTCTTT
. | TRBJ1-5 | TRBD1 | TRBV6-4 | CASSDSSHRTGRNQPQHF | TGTGCCAGCAGTGACTCGAGTCATAGGACAGGGAGGAATCAGCCCCAGCATTTT
few | TRBJ1-2 | TRBD1 | TRBV10-3 | CATFTGTGVNYTF | TGTGCCACGTTCACCGGGACAGGGGTAAACTACACCTTC
few | TRBJ2-1 | . | TRBV29-1 | CSVPGPPLQSSYNEQFF | TGCAGCGTTCCGGGACCCCCCCTACAGAGCTCCTACAATGAGCAGTTCTTC
few | TRBJ1-1 | . | TRBV9 | CASSVVGKLEAFF | TGTGCCAGCAGCGTAGTGGGGAAGCTTGAAGCTTTCTTT
. | TRBJ2-1 | . | TRBV19 | CASKGESSYNEQFF | TGTGCCAGTAAGGGGGAGAGCTCCTACAATGAGCAGTTCTTC
. | TRBJ2-5 | TRBD1 | TRBV19 | CASSSSPSGTGLFGSGETQYF | TGTGCCAGTAGCTCCAGTCCCTCCGGGACAGGGCTTTTTGGATCAGGAGAGACCCAGTACTTC
. | TRBJ2-7 | TRBD1 | TRBV10-3 | CAIGQGDEQYF | TGTGCCATCGGACAGGGGGACGAGCAGTACTTC
. | TRBJ1-2 | . | TRBV4-1 | CASSQVPGTNYGYTF | TGCGCCAGCAGCCAAGTCCCAGGAACTAACTATGGCTACACCTTC
few | TRBJ1-2 | TRBD1 | TRBV7-9 | CASSQGQAAYGYTF | TGTGCCAGCAGCCAGGGACAGGCGGCTTATGGCTACACCTTC
. | TRBJ1-3 | . | TRBV5-1 | CASSLSGSRSGNTIYF | TGCGCCAGCAGCTTGTCGGGCAGCCGCTCTGGAAACACCATATATTTT
many | TRBJ2-5 | . | TRBV23-1 | CASSQLWTAKEETQYF | TGCGCCAGCAGTCAACTTTGGACAGCTAAGGAAGAGACCCAGTACTTC
. | TRBJ2-4 | . | TRBV6-5 | CASTSTLAKNIQYF | TGTGCCAGCACCTCGACCCTAGCCAAAAACATTCAGTACTTC
few | TRBJ2-7 | . | TRBV9 | CASSRNREHYEQYF | TGTGCCAGCAGCCGAAACAGGGAACACTACGAGCAGTACTTC
. | TRBJ2-3 | . | TRBV7-6 | CASSLDGAGVLTDTQYF | TGTGCCAGCAGCTTAGACGGGGCAGGGGTGTTGACAGATACGCAGTATTTT
. | TRBJ2-1 | . | TRBV7-3 | CASSFHWTAYNEQFF | TGTGCCAGCAGCTTCCATTGGACAGCCTACAATGAGCAGTTCTTC
once | TRBJ2-1 | . | TRBV7-9 | CASSLGGWDEQFF | TGTGCCAGCAGCTTAGGAGGTTGGGATGAGCAGTTCTTC
. | TRBJ1-1 | TRBD1 | TRBV18 | CASDQGGTTEAFF | TGTGCCAGCGACCAGGGGGGCACCACTGAAGCTTTCTTT
. | TRBJ2-7 | TRBD1 | TRBV5-4 | CASSLGVTGTYEQYF | TGTGCCAGCAGCTTGGGGGTGACAGGGACCTACGAGCAGTACTTC
few | TRBJ2-1 | TRBD1 | TRBV7-2 | CASNPRQGVYNEQFF | TGTGCCAGCAACCCGAGACAGGGGGTCTACAATGAGCAGTTCTTC
few | TRBJ2-2 | . | TRBV7-8 | CASSPVRVSGTGELFF | TGTGCCAGCAGCCCCGTGCGGGTATCGGGCACCGGGGAGCTGTTTTTT
. | TRBJ1-3 | TRBD1 | TRBV4-3 | CASSPTGQGRSGNTIYF | TGCGCCAGCAGCCCAACCGGACAGGGTCGTTCTGGAAACACCATATATTTT
few | TRBJ2-3 | TRBD2 | TRBV7-9 | CATSGTSTDTQYF | TGTGCCACTAGCGGGACCAGCACAGATACGCAGTATTTT
. | TRBJ2-7 | . | TRBV4-1 | CASSQGPGTPYEQYF | TGCGCCAGCAGCCAAGGTCCAGGGACCCCCTACGAGCAGTACTTC
. | TRBJ2-7 | . | TRBV21-1 | CASSRTGHYEQYF | TGTGCCAGCAGCCGGACAGGCCACTACGAGCAGTACTTC
few | TRBJ1-2 | . | TRBV2 | CASTPGSGYTF | TGTGCCAGCACCCCCGGATCCGGCTACACCTTC
. | TRBJ2-7 | TRBD1 | TRBV15 | CATSRGGTGAYEQYF | TGTGCCACCAGCCGAGGTGGGACAGGTGCCTACGAGCAGTACTTC
few | TRBJ2-3 | . | TRBV7-3 | CASSSEMTQYF | TGTGCCAGCAGCTCCGAGATGACGCAGTATTTT
few | TRBJ2-7 | TRBD2 | TRBV7-2 | CASSPGSGASYEQYF | TGTGCCAGCAGCCCAGGGAGCGGGGCCTCCTACGAGCAGTACTTC
few | TRBJ2-7 | . | TRBV14 | CASSQLQGIKQYF | TGTGCCAGCAGCCAACTGCAGGGAATCAAGCAGTACTTC
few | TRBJ1-2 | TRBD1 | TRBV10-3 | CAISESFRQGPYGYTF | TGTGCCATCAGTGAGTCTTTTCGACAGGGCCCCTATGGCTACACCTTC
few | TRBJ2-7 | . | TRBV4-1 | CASSQGTASYEQYF | TGCGCCAGCAGCCAGGGGACGGCCTCCTACGAGCAGTACTTC
. | TRBJ1-4 | . | TRBV7-6 | CASSNARGNEKLFF | TGTGCCAGCAGTAACGCCAGGGGAAATGAAAAACTGTTTTTT
few | TRBJ2-7 | . | TRBV30 | CAWSTQFYEQYF | TGTGCCTGGAGCACCCAGTTCTACGAGCAGTACTTC
few | TRBJ2-5 | TRBD1 | TRBV18 | CASSPFRGQGEETQYF | TGTGCCAGCTCACCGTTTAGGGGACAGGGAGAAGAGACCCAGTACTTC
. | TRBJ1-5 | . | TRBV28 | CASSTLDRVYQPQHF | TGTGCCAGCAGCACCTTAGACAGAGTTTATCAGCCCCAGCATTTT
. | TRBJ2-2 | . | TRBV14 | CASCVRGTGELFF | TGTGCCAGCTGTGTCAGGGGCACCGGGGAGCTGTTTTTT
. | TRBJ1-1 | . | TRBV9 | CASSVVATRNTEAFF | TGTGCCAGCAGCGTAGTGGCCACGCGGAACACTGAAGCTTTCTTT
few | TRBJ2-2 | . | TRBV19 | CASRRANTGELFF | TGTGCCAGTAGACGGGCGAACACCGGGGAGCTGTTTTTT
few | TRBJ1-2 | . | TRBV6-6 | CASSLGDYGYTF | TGTGCCAGCAGTTTGGGCGACTATGGCTACACCTTC
. | TRBJ2-2 | TRBD2 | TRBV11-2 | CASSSRTSGRANTGELFF | TGTGCCAGCAGCTCTCGGACTAGCGGGAGGGCGAACACCGGGGAGCTGTTTTTT
. | TRBJ2-3 | . | TRBV28 | CASSSDSPRQYF | TGTGCCAGCAGCTCCGACTCCCCAAGGCAGTATTTT
few | TRBJ1-5 | . | TRBV11-2 | CASSLGIVEPQHF | TGTGCCAGCAGCTTAGGGATCGTGGAGCCCCAGCATTTT
few | TRBJ2-5 | TRBD1 | TRBV10-3 | CAIRETGIQETQYF | TGTGCCATCAGAGAGACAGGGATTCAAGAGACCCAGTACTTC
. | TRBJ2-7 | . | TRBV6-5 | CASSYSGSSYEQYF | TGTGCCAGCAGTTACTCCGGGAGCTCCTACGAGCAGTACTTC
few | TRBJ2-3 | . | TRBV5-4 | CASSLRSGAFTDTQYF | TGTGCCAGCAGCTTGAGGTCAGGGGCCTTCACAGATACGCAGTATTTT
. | TRBJ1-1 | TRBD1 | TRBV4-3 | CASSQRRTGGAGAFF | TGCGCCAGCAGCCAAAGACGGACAGGGGGCGCAGGAGCTTTCTTT
. | TRBJ1-2 | . | TRBV18 | CASSPLSGEGGYTF | TGTGCCAGCTCCCCACTGTCAGGGGAGGGCGGCTACACCTTC
few | TRBJ2-5 | TRBD2 | TRBV4-2 | CASSQERLAESKETQYF | TGTGCCAGCAGCCAAGAGCGGCTAGCGGAGAGCAAAGAGACCCAGTACTTC